Presented here are 27 T cell receptor beta chains from one specimen sequenced in a study of Graves' ophthalmopathy and Graves' hyperthyroidism. Amplification targeted the TCR beta CDR3 regions, with RNA transcripts as the source material. RT-PCR with HTBI primers came first, then second-round multiplex PCR. MiXCR, run by TCRdb on the multiplex PCR reads, gives a single entry per CDR3 protein. The sample lists under 350,000 distinct CDR3 sequences, 15% to 20% occurring once. Source material: peripheral blood. Receptors originate from an adult man with Graves' ophthalmopathy.

This rearrangement joins TRBV6-1 to TRBJ2-7, with D maybe TRBD1 (6 bases). Trimming cost V 6 bases and J 2 bases, with 17 bases left between them. The V gene's germline CDR1 is MNHNS and CDR2 SASEGT. This CDR3 has 15 residues. In nucleotides, the CDR3 is TGTGCCAGCAGCCCCCTCGGTGGGACACCCTACGAGCAGTACTTC. Translating it yields CASSPLGGTPYEQYF.

This clonotype was observed at least ten times. The V gene is TRBV12-3 or TRBV12-4, the J gene TRBJ2-5, with 9 bases aligning to TRBD1. V lost 7 bases to trimming and J lost 5 bases; unmatched junction nucleotides: 14. This CDR3 comprises 16 residues. CDR3 amino acids: CASTFAGQGVRETQYF. The CDR3 bases are TGTGCCAGCACCTTCGCGGGACAGGGTGTTAGGGAGACCCAGTACTTC.

This clonotype was picked up many times. This chain connects TRBV2 to TRBJ1-5; tentatively, D is TRBD1 (6 bases). The germline V gene has CDR1 SNHLY and CDR2 FYNNEI. V was trimmed by 4 bases and J by 2 bases, leaving 15 bases between them. This CDR3 comprises 16 residues. CDR3 DNA sequence: TGTGCCAGCAGTGCAAGTACGACAGGCGGCAATCAGCCCCAGCATTTT. Its translation: CASSASTTGGNQPQHF.

This clonotype has at least ten counts. The V and J genes are TRBV4-3 and TRBJ1-1, with 8 nucleotides matching TRBD1. This CDR3 comprises 18 residues. Trimming removed 1 base from V and 0 bases from J; junction bases left unmatched: 10. Germline CDR1 reads LGHNA; CDR2 reads YSLEER. CDR3 loop: CASSQVTLTGALNTEAFF. The CDR3, as DNA: TGCGCCAGCAGCCAAGTGACCCTGACAGGGGCCCTGAACACTGAAGCTTTCTTT.

This clonotype occurred once. One end of the junction varies from germline; a read error may be responsible. The chain links TRBV2 to TRBJ1-2; TRBD1 aligns across 7 bases. The CDR3 loop spans 14 amino acids. The V gene's germline CDR1 is SNHLY and CDR2 FYNNEI. The CDR3 DNA reads TGTGCCAGCAACCCGCCCGGACAGGCGGGCGGCTACGCTTTC. Translating it yields CASNPPGQAGGYAF.

This clonotype was counted ten times or more. V gene TRBV11-2 combines with J gene TRBJ1-5; 7 positions agree with TRBD1. Germline loops: CDR1 SGHAT, CDR2 FQNNGV. Trimming took 4 bases from V and 2 from J; bases not matched to a gene: 5. This CDR3 region has 15 residues. CDR3 DNA sequence: TGTGCCAGCAGCTACGGACAGGCCGGCAATCAGCCCCAGCATTTT. This translates into CASSYGQAGNQPQHF. Using reference TRBV11-2 and TRBJ1-5 for the parts outside the CDR3, the full variable domain is EAGVAQSPRYKIIEKRQSVAFWCNPISGHATLYWYQQILGQGPKLLIQFQNNGVVDDSQLPKDRFSAERLKGVDSTLKIQPAKLEDSAVYLCASSYGQAGNQPQHFGDGTRLSIL.

Many counts were recorded for this clonotype. The J gene is TRBJ2-4, the V gene TRBV20-1; weak D call: TRBD1 (5 bases). The CDR3 totals 16 residues. Germline assignment: CDR1 DFQATT and CDR2 SNEGSKA (reference sequence). V lost 0 bases and J 0 bases, leaving 12 bases between the germline ends. In DNA form, the CDR3 reads TGCAGTGCTAGAGACCTGACAGAGCCAGCCAAAAACATTCAGTACTTC. Translated: CSARDLTEPAKNIQYF.

This clonotype was seen at least ten times. This chain connects TRBV5-5 to TRBJ2-2; D is unresolved. This CDR3 comprises 12 residues. V lost 7 bases and J lost 3, with 7 bases in between. Germline assignment: CDR1 SGHKS and CDR2 YYEKEE (reference sequence). In DNA form, the CDR3 reads TGTGCCAGCGCAGGAGACACCGGGGAGCTGTTTTTT. Amino acid sequence: CASAGDTGELFF.

This clonotype was recorded many times. The rearrangement links TRBV4-2 to TRBJ1-5; 11 bases are shared with TRBD1. V shed 3 bases, J shed 3 bases, and the junction held 7 bases outside the gene matches. Germline V gives CDR1 LGHNA, CDR2 YNFKEQ. This CDR3 comprises 17 residues. The CDR3 spells CASSQEGQGADNQPQHF. The CDR3 nucleotides are TGTGCCAGCAGCCAGGAAGGACAGGGGGCCGACAATCAGCCCCAGCATTTT.

The chain links TRBV6-1 to TRBJ1-1; no clear D gene. The CDR3 is made up of 11 amino acids. V gave up 8 bases and J gave up 4 bases, with 8 bases separating them. Germline V CDR1 and CDR2: MNHNS, SASEGT. The CDR3 reads CASGQVTEAFF. CDR3 DNA: TGTGCCAGCGGGCAGGTCACTGAAGCTTTCTTT.

This clonotype was counted between two and nine times. V gene TRBV27 combines with J gene TRBJ1-2; 7 bases are shared with TRBD1. Germline values: CDR1 MNHEY, CDR2 SMNVEV (reference sequence). The CDR3 runs to 13 residues. V trimming: 5 bases; J trimming: 9 bases; junction bases outside the gene matches: 9. CDR3 DNA: TGTGCCAGCAGTCCTTGGGGGGGACAGCGCTACACCTTC. It encodes CASSPWGGQRYTF.

This clonotype appeared many times. CDR3 nucleotides: TGCAGCGTTGAGTCTACCCTGGGCTATGGCTACACCTTC. Its protein product is CSVESTLGYGYTF. The chain has TRBV29-1 and TRBJ1-2; D remains unclear. Germline V gene lookup returns CDR1 SQVTM and CDR2 ANQGSEA. The CDR3 is made up of 13 amino acids. V lost 3 bases, J lost 4 bases, and 12 bases lay in between.

This clonotype was counted ten times or more. V gene TRBV11-2 combines with J gene TRBJ1-5; D not certain. Per the germline V gene, CDR1 is SGHAT and CDR2 is FQNNGV. V was shortened by 8 bases and J by 3 bases, with 11 bases between the two germline ends. CDR3 length: 13 amino acids. The CDR3 loop is CASSRSLNQPQHF. The CDR3 DNA reads TGTGCCAGCTCCAGGTCCCTCAATCAGCCCCAGCATTTT.

Concerning this clonotype: One end of the junction is discordant with germline, which a read error may explain. The chain employs TRBV6-2 or TRBV6-3 and TRBJ2-7; TRBD1 or TRBD2 may be the D gene (5 bases each). The length of the CDR3 is 12 residues. Germline V lookup: CDR1 MNHEY, CDR2 SVGEGT. Here the CDR3 reads CASIRGLGEQCF. The CDR3 region has the DNA TGTGCCAGCATCCGGGGCTTGGGCGAGCAGTGCTTC.

V usage is TRBV7-2 and J usage is TRBJ1-5; no definite D call. Trimming cost V 5 bases and J 9 bases, with 14 bases left between them. Germline assignment: CDR1 SGHTA and CDR2 FQGNSA. This CDR3 spans 13 amino acids. In DNA form, the CDR3 reads TGTGCCAGCAGCCTGGCGGGAGACGGGCCCCAGCATTTT. Amino acids: CASSLAGDGPQHF.

This clonotype was picked up many times. V usage is TRBV12-3 or TRBV12-4 and J usage is TRBJ1-1, with unresolved D. The CDR3 is 14 residues long. Between the trimmed V and J ends, which lost 6 bases and 2 bases, there was a span of 13 bases. The CDR3 DNA reads as TGTGCCAGCAGCACAGAAACGCTAAACACTGAAGCTTTCTTT. Its protein product is CASSTETLNTEAFF.

This clonotype was observed a single time. This sequence joins TRBV11-1 and TRBJ2-7; D possibly corresponds to TRBD2 (5 bases). Germline V gene data show CDR1 as SGHAT and CDR2 as FQDESV (reference sequence). The V end lost 5 bases, the J end lost 6 bases, and 17 bases lay between the germline ends. The CDR3 consists of 14 residues. The CDR3 DNA reads as TGTGCCAGCAGCCCGGAACCAGCGGCGGGCGAGCAGTACTTC. Translating it yields CASSPEPAAGEQYF.

This clonotype was seen many times. The chain recombines TRBV4-3 with TRBJ1-3; D gene unclear. The CDR3 extends over 16 amino acids. CDR1 and CDR2 (germline): LGHNA, YSLEER. V was cut by 0 bases and J by 4 bases, with 13 bases left in between. The CDR3 region is CASSQDRLAEGNTIYF. CDR3 bases: TGCGCCAGCAGCCAAGATCGATTGGCTGAAGGAAACACCATATATTTT.

In this sample, this clonotype turned up many times. The V gene is TRBV30, the J gene TRBJ2-2, with TRBD2 as a possible D gene (6 bases). This CDR3 is 14 amino acids long. Germline CDR1 GTSNPN, CDR2 SVGIG (reference sequence). V was cut by 4 bases and J by 2 bases, with 11 bases left in between. CDR3 coding DNA: TGTGCCTGGATCTCGGGACTTAACACCGGGGAGCTGTTTTTT. Translated: CAWISGLNTGELFF.

The chain links TRBV5-1 to TRBJ2-2; D possibly corresponds to TRBD2 (6 bases). Trimming stripped 4 bases from V and 4 bases from J, with 11 bases between. The germline V gene encodes CDR1 SGHRS and CDR2 YFSETQ. CDR3 length equals 14 residues. CDR3 region: CASSDFSGTGELFF. The CDR3 region has the DNA TGCGCCAGCAGCGACTTTAGCGGCACCGGGGAGCTGTTTTTT.

In its sample, this clonotype was seen many times. This chain connects TRBV5-1 to TRBJ1-1, with 11 bases identical to TRBD1. Per germline, CDR1 SGHRS and CDR2 YFSETQ. Trimming took 2 bases from V and 5 from J; bases not matched to a gene: 5. The CDR3 extends over 15 amino acids. In nucleotides, the CDR3 is TGCGCCAGCAGCTTACCCGGGACAGGGGGAACTGAAGCTTTCTTT. Protein product: CASSLPGTGGTEAFF.

The chain uses TRBV18 and TRBJ1-1; 9 bases agree with TRBD1. The CDR3 runs 14 residues. Unmatched junction bases numbered 6, after V lost 6 bases and J lost 4 bases. Germline CDR1 KGHSH, CDR2 LQKENI. The CDR3, as DNA: TGTGCCAGCTCGCAACAGGGGGCGCCCACTGAAGCTTTCTTT. It specifies CASSQQGAPTEAFF.

The chain recombines TRBV7-8 with TRBJ2-5, with a weak D call TRBD1 (5 bases). Looked up from germline, CDR1 is SGHVS and CDR2 is FQNEAQ. The CDR3 has 17 residues. The germline V and J ends were trimmed by 6 bases and 2 bases, with 22 bases remaining between them. CDR3: CASSPPPGRQIQETQYF. CDR3 coding DNA: TGTGCCAGCAGTCCCCCCCCAGGGCGCCAAATTCAAGAGACCCAGTACTTC. Using reference TRBV7-8 and TRBJ2-5 for the parts outside the CDR3, the full variable domain is GAGVSQSPRYKVAKRGQDVALRCDPISGHVSLFWYQQALGQGPEFLTYFQNEAQLDKSGLPSDRFFAERPEGSVSTLKIQRTQQEDSAVYLCASSPPPGRQIQETQYFGPGTRLLVL.

This clonotype appeared many times. The chain couples TRBV30 to TRBJ1-2, with 7 positions matching TRBD1. CDR1 is GTSNPN and CDR2 is SVGIG in the germline V gene (reference sequence). V shed 1 base, J shed 7 bases, and the junction held 0 bases outside the gene matches. This CDR3 region has 11 residues. This chain's CDR3 is CAWSDRGGYTF. CDR3 in DNA: TGTGCCTGGAGTGACAGGGGTGGCTACACCTTC.

Ten or more counts support this clonotype. This chain joins TRBV6-2 or TRBV6-3 and TRBJ2-2; a weak D match, TRBD1 (6 bases). CDR3 size: 14 residues. V was cut by 6 bases and J by 4 bases, with 12 bases left in between. The germline gives CDR1 MNHEY, CDR2 SVGEGT. The CDR3 region is CASSRTVFTGELFF. The DNA for the CDR3 is TGTGCCAGCAGCCGGACAGTGTTCACCGGGGAGCTGTTTTTT.

The chain is built from TRBV12-3 or TRBV12-4 and TRBJ2-5; D is unclear. This CDR3 has 14 amino acids. Trimming removed 1 base at V and 2 bases at J, with 8 bases between. The CDR3 reads CASSLVQSQETQYF. CDR3 coding DNA: TGTGCCAGCAGTTTAGTGCAGTCACAAGAGACCCAGTACTTC.

This clonotype was counted ten times or more. The V and J genes are TRBV20-1 and TRBJ2-5, with 9 bases fitting TRBD2. Germline trimming cut 2 bases from V and 2 bases from J; bases unmatched to any gene: 15. The CDR3 covers 18 residues. Germline V gene lookup returns CDR1 DFQATT and CDR2 SNEGSKA (reference sequence). CDR3 nucleotide sequence: TGCAGTGCTAGACCCGCGGGGGGGCAGGGTAATTGGCAAGAGACCCAGTACTTC. Amino acids: CSARPAGGQGNWQETQYF.